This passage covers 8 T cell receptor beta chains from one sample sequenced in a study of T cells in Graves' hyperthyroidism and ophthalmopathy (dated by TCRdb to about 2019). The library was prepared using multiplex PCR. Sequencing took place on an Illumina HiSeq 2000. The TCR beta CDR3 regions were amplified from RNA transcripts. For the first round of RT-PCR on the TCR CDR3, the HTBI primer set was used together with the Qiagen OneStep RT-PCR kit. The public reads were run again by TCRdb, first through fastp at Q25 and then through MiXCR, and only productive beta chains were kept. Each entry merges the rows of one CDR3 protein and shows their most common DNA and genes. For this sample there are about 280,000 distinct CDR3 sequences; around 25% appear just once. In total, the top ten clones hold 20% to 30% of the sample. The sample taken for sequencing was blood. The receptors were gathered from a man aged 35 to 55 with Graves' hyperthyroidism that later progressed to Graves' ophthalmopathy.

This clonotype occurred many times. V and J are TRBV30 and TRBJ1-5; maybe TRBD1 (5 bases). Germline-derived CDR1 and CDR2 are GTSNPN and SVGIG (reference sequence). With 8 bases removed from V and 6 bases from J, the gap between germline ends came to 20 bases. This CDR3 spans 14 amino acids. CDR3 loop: CAGQVRGSGQPQHF. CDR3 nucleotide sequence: TGTGCCGGGCAGGTCCGGGGCTCGGGTCAGCCCCAGCATTTT.

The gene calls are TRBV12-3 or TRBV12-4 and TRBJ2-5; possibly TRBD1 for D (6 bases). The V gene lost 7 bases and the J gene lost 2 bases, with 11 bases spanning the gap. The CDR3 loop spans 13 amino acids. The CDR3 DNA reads TGTGCCAGCAAAGGGGGATGGCAAGAGACCCAGTACTTC. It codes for CASKGGWQETQYF.

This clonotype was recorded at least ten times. The CDR3 loop reads CASSEGQGTQYF. The CDR3 region has the DNA TGTGCCAGCAGCGAGGGACAGGGGACCCAGTACTTC. The chain is built from TRBV7-9 and TRBJ2-5; 9 positions agree with TRBD1. Looked up from germline, CDR1 is SEHNR and CDR2 is FQNEAQ (reference sequence). The CDR3 has 12 residues. V lost 5 bases to trimming and J lost 7 bases; unmatched junction nucleotides: 2.

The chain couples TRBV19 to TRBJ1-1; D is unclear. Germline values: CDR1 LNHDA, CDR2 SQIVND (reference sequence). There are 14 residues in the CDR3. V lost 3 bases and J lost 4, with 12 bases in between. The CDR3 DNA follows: TGTGCCAGTAGTATTGGTTTGGACGGCACTGAAGCTTTCTTT. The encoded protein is CASSIGLDGTEAFF.

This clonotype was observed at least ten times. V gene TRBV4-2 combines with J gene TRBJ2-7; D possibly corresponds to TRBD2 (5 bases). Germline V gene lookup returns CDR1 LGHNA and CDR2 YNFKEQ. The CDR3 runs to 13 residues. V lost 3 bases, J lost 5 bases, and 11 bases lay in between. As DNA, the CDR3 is TGTGCCAGCAGCCATAGTTGGGAGAACGAGCAGTACTTC. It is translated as CASSHSWENEQYF.

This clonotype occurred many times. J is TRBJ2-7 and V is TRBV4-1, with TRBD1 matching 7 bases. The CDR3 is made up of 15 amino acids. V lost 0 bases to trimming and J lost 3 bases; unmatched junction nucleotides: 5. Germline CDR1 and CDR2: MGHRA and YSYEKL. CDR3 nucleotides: TGCGCCAGCAGCCAAGAGCGGCCAGGGGGCTACGAGCAGTACTTC. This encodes CASSQERPGGYEQYF.

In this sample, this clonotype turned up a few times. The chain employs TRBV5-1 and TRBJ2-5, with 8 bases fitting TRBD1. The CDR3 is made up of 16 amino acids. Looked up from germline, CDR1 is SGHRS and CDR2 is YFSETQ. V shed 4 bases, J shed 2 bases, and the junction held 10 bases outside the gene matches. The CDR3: CASSTRQGPGQETQYF. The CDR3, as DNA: TGCGCCAGCAGCACCCGACAGGGGCCCGGGCAAGAGACCCAGTACTTC.

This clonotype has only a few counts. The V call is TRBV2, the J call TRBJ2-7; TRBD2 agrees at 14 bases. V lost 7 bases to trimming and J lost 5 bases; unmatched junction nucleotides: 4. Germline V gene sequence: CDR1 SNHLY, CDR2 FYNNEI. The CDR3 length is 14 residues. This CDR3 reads CASMGTSGSNEQYF. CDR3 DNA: TGTGCCAGCATGGGGACTAGCGGGAGTAACGAGCAGTACTTC.